The T cell receptor beta chain under discussion was sequenced for a study of blood T cell repertoires in COVID-19. Germline trimming cut 5 bases from V and 6 bases from J; bases unmatched to any gene: 7. The CDR3 loop spans 13 amino acids. Germline CDR1 and CDR2: SGHAT and FQNNGV. In the authors' methods: Quantification of nucleated cells was approximated via reference gene primer amplification. Measured with immunoSEQ multiplex PCR; TCRdb has only the in-frame clones, and not every one. V, J and clone size reflect that table, while D and trimming were determined from the DNA. Of 130,000 to 150,000 clones in the sample, about 79% were seen once.

This clonotype originated in a woman in her 50s in a cohort sampled during active or convalescent COVID-19. The sequenced material came from peripheral blood. The chain is built from TRBV11-2 and TRBJ2-7; 7 bases match TRBD1. CDR3 nucleotides: TGTGCCAGCAGCCCGACACAGGGGCGCGAGCAGTACTTC. Protein sequence: CASSPTQGREQYF. Supplemented by reference TRBV11-2 and TRBJ2-7, the full variable domain reads EAGVAQSPRYKIIEKRQSVAFWCNPISGHATLYWYQQILGQGPKLLIQFQNNGVVDDSQLPKDRFSAERLKGVDSTLKIQPAKLEDSAVYLCASSPTQGREQYFGPGTRLTVT.